These 24 T cell receptor beta chains originate from one sample sequenced in a study of human T cells and chemical hapten exposure. TCRdb re-called the RACE reads with MiXCR, one entry per CDR3 protein. The sample shows under 130,000 distinct CDR3 sequences, more than 9.5% of them seen only once. The time point was: patch test 1, 2 weeks after DPC sensitization. Treatment noted: therapeutic diphenylcyclopropenone sensitization with weekly scalp DPC. The sample consisted of whole blood, taken in connection with sensitization to the hapten diphenylcyclopropenone (DPC). Every receptor here comes from a woman in her thirties or forties with alopecia areata. Some clones in this sample may be carry-over from other donors' samples.

This clonotype was counted a few times. The chain is built from TRBV18 and TRBJ1-2; D is possibly TRBD1 (5 bases). V was pared by 3 bases and J by 3 bases, with 8 bases between. CDR1 KGHSH and CDR2 LQKENI come from the germline V gene. There are 13 residues in the CDR3. The CDR3 spells CASSPGTDYGYTF. The CDR3 DNA sequence: TGTGCCAGCTCACCTGGGACGGACTATGGCTACACCTTC.

This clonotype was detected only a few times. The chain joins TRBV28 to TRBJ1-1, with TRBD1 as a possible D gene (6 bases). The CDR3 has 15 amino acids. The germline gives CDR1 MDHEN, CDR2 SYDVKM. The V end lost 6 bases, the J end lost 0 bases, and 14 bases lay between the germline ends. Here the CDR3 reads CASRPEGVVNTEAFF. For the CDR3, the DNA is TGTGCCAGCAGGCCGGAGGGGGTTGTGAACACTGAAGCTTTCTTT.

This clonotype came up a few times. V and J are TRBV19 and TRBJ1-2, with no clear D. The germline CDR1 and CDR2 sequences are LNHDA and SQIVND (reference sequence). This CDR3 spans 13 amino acids. V lost 7 bases and J 0 bases, leaving 9 bases between the germline ends. Here the CDR3 reads CASTESTNYGYTF. CDR3 nucleotides: TGTGCCAGTACTGAGTCCACTAACTATGGCTACACCTTC.

This clonotype was observed a few times. The V gene is TRBV20-1, the J gene TRBJ2-3; 10 bases align to TRBD1. From germline, CDR1 is DFQATT and CDR2 SNEGSKA (reference sequence). V shed 3 bases and J 5 bases; nucleotides not matched to a gene: 14. This CDR3 contains 17 residues. CDR3 nucleotides: TGCAGTGCTAGGCTGATGGGGGACAGGGGTCCCAGAGATACGCAGTATTTT. The encoded protein is CSARLMGDRGPRDTQYF.

There are a few counts of this clonotype. The chain couples TRBV9 to TRBJ2-1; 7 nucleotides match TRBD1. Germline CDR1 and CDR2: SGDLS and YYNGEE. The CDR3 has 14 amino acids. Trimming took 7 bases from V and 9 from J; bases not matched to a gene: 13. This CDR3 is CASQTGQLRGEQFF. The CDR3 DNA reads TGTGCCAGCCAGACAGGGCAGCTCCGAGGTGAGCAGTTCTTC.

This clonotype has a count of ten or more. The J gene is TRBJ2-1, the V gene TRBV20-1; 10 nucleotides match TRBD2. V lost 0 bases to trimming and J lost 5 bases; unmatched junction nucleotides: 10. This CDR3 comprises 17 residues. From germline, CDR1 is DFQATT and CDR2 SNEGSKA (reference sequence). CDR3 sequence reads: CSARDPKRTSGNNEQFF. CDR3 coding DNA: TGCAGTGCTAGAGACCCCAAAAGGACTAGCGGCAACAATGAGCAGTTCTTC.

The table lists this clonotype with a few counts. V gene TRBV5-1 combines with J gene TRBJ2-1, with unresolved D. CDR1 SGHRS and CDR2 YFSETQ come from the germline V gene. The CDR3 consists of 15 residues. The germline V and J ends were trimmed by 0 bases and 6 bases, with 13 bases remaining between them. The CDR3 sequence: CASSLGSGWGNEQFF. The CDR3 nucleotides are TGCGCCAGCAGCTTGGGCTCGGGTTGGGGCAATGAGCAGTTCTTC.

This chain joins TRBV30 and TRBJ2-7, with a tentative D call TRBD2 (6 bases). The V and J ends lost 0 bases and 6 bases respectively, with 12 bases between them. Germline CDR1 reads GTSNPN; CDR2 reads SVGIG (reference sequence). The CDR3 sequence is 13 residues long. The CDR3 coding sequence is TGTGCCTGGAGTGTACACGGGGGATTCGAGCAGTACTTC. Translating it yields CAWSVHGGFEQYF. Filled out from reference TRBV30 and TRBJ2-7, the complete variable domain reads SQTIHQWPATLVQPVGSPLSLECTVEGTSNPNLYWYRQAAGRGLQLLFYSVGIGQISSEVPQNLSASRPQDRQFILSSKKLLLSDSGFYLCAWSVHGGFEQYFGPGTRLTVT.

This clonotype was counted many times. The J gene is TRBJ2-7, the V gene TRBV7-9; perhaps TRBD2 as D (6 bases). V lost 1 base and J 2 bases, leaving 9 bases between the germline ends. This CDR3 spans 14 amino acids. Germline loops: CDR1 SEHNR, CDR2 FQNEAQ (reference sequence). CDR3 amino acids: CASSLVGGTYEQYF. CDR3 coding DNA: TGTGCCAGCAGCTTAGTCGGCGGGACCTACGAGCAGTACTTC.

Here the CDR3 reads CASSRASLGEGEAFF. DNA of the CDR3: TGTGCCAGCAGCCGCGCGAGTTTGGGAGAGGGTGAAGCTTTCTTT. The V call is TRBV7-2, the J call TRBJ1-1; D remains ambiguous. CDR1 and CDR2 (germline): SGHTA, FQGNSA. The CDR3 spans 15 residues. V was cut by 5 bases and J by 7 bases, with 20 bases left in between.

This clonotype was recorded many times. The chain is built from TRBV9 and TRBJ1-3, with 9 bases that match TRBD1. The J segment lost 4 bases and the V segment lost 4 bases, leaving 15 bases of the junction unmatched. This CDR3 has 18 amino acids. Germline V gene data show CDR1 as SGDLS and CDR2 as YYNGEE. The CDR3 DNA is TGTGCCAGCAGCATCCGCGCCGGGACAGGGTTGGGAGGAAACACCATATATTTT. Translating gives CASSIRAGTGLGGNTIYF. Together with reference TRBV9 and TRBJ1-3, the CDR3 gives the full variable domain: DSGVTQTPKHLITATGQRVTLRCSPRSGDLSVYWYQQSLDQGLQFLIQYYNGEERAKGNILERFSAQQFPDLHSELNLSSLELGDSALYFCASSIRAGTGLGGNTIYFGEGSWLTVV.

The chain couples TRBV4-1 to TRBJ1-6, with D hard to call. CDR1 is MGHRA and CDR2 is YSYEKL in the germline V gene. Trimming left V 5 bases short and J 0 bases short, with 11 bases between. The CDR3 length is 16 residues. The CDR3 DNA follows: TGCGCCAGCAGCGTCGAACAGAGCTCCTATAATTCACCCCTCCACTTT. The encoded protein is CASSVEQSSYNSPLHF.

This clonotype was seen at least ten times. The chain combines TRBV6-2 or TRBV6-3 with TRBJ2-1; 11 bases line up with TRBD2. Per the germline V gene, CDR1 is MNHEY and CDR2 is SVGEGT. V lost 4 bases, J lost 7 bases, and 12 bases stayed unmatched. There are 17 residues in the CDR3. CDR3 amino acids: CASSFLLAGVARNEQFF. The CDR3 DNA reads as TGTGCCAGCAGTTTTCTACTAGCGGGAGTGGCCCGAAATGAGCAGTTCTTC.

A few counts support this clonotype. This chain uses TRBV4-3 with TRBJ2-2; TRBD2 might be the D (5 bases). Germline CDR1 is LGHNA and CDR2 is YSLEER. The CDR3 is 19 residues long. V was shortened by 4 bases and J by 4 bases, with 25 bases between the two germline ends. In DNA, the CDR3 is TGCGCCAGCAGCCCGGGATCGGGAAAGGGAAGGCTCGGCACCGGGGAGCTGTTTTTT. It translates to CASSPGSGKGRLGTGELFF.

The chain is built from TRBV6-2 or TRBV6-3 and TRBJ2-1; 14 nucleotides match TRBD2. CDR3 length: 16 residues. J lost 8 bases, V lost 2 bases, and 5 bases had no gene match. CDR1 MNHEY and CDR2 SVGEGT come from the germline V gene. The CDR3 bases are TGTGCCAGCAGTTACCCGACTAGCGGGAGGGCCCATGAGCAGTTCTTC. Protein sequence: CASSYPTSGRAHEQFF.

CDR3 protein: CASRRAGGFTDTQYF. The DNA of the CDR3 is TGTGCCAGTAGGAGGGCGGGGGGATTCACAGATACGCAGTATTTT. The rearrangement uses TRBV19 and TRBJ2-3; TRBD2 aligns across 8 bases. Germline CDR1 reads LNHDA; CDR2 reads SQIVND (reference sequence). The CDR3 consists of 15 residues. J was trimmed by 2 bases and V by 6 bases; bases with no gene match: 7.

This clonotype was seen only a few times. The rearrangement joins TRBV6-2 or TRBV6-3 to TRBJ2-3, with D perhaps given as TRBD1 or TRBD2 (5 bases each). The CDR3 contains 15 residues. The germline CDR1 and CDR2 sequences are MNHEY and SVGEGT. Trimming removed 2 bases at V and 6 bases at J, with 15 bases between. CDR3 region: CASSYEGNGEDTQYF. The DNA of the CDR3 is TGTGCCAGCAGTTACGAGGGGAACGGAGAGGATACGCAGTATTTT.

This clonotype was observed many times. The rearrangement joins TRBV27 to TRBJ1-5; 8 bases map to TRBD1. The V and J ends lost 5 bases and 6 bases, in that order; junction bases with no gene match: 6. CDR3 length equals 14 residues. CDR1 is MNHEY and CDR2 is SMNVEV in the germline V gene (reference sequence). The CDR3 region has the DNA TGTGCCAGCAGTCGCGACAGGGGAGGTCAGCCCCAGCATTTT. Amino acid sequence: CASSRDRGGQPQHF.

This clonotype was picked up a small number of times. The genes are TRBV27 and TRBJ1-6, with TRBD1 identical over 8 bases. Germline values: CDR1 MNHEY, CDR2 SMNVEV (reference sequence). The V segment lost 0 bases and the J segment 7 bases; nucleotides outside the gene matches: 2. The CDR3 loop spans 15 amino acids. The CDR3 nucleotides read TGTGCCAGCAGTTTATCGACAGGGGAAAATTCACCCCTCCACTTT. It specifies CASSLSTGENSPLHF.

This clonotype was detected many times. The chain combines TRBV21-1 with TRBJ1-5; TRBD1, the table's D call, lacks a check against the DNA. TRBV21-1 is listed as a pseudogene. There are 17 residues in the CDR3. The CDR3 loop reads CASSKEVQGQSDQPQHF. CDR3 coding DNA: TGTGCCAGCAGCAAAGAGGTTCAGGGACAGAGTGATCAGCCCCAGCATTTT.

The chain recombines TRBV7-9 with TRBJ2-7; 10 bases agree with TRBD2. The CDR3 loop spans 16 amino acids. After removal of 2 bases from V and 4 bases from J, the junction contained 8 bases not matched to a gene. Germline V CDR1 and CDR2: SEHNR, FQNEAQ (reference sequence). The CDR3 protein is CASSLHASGSTYEQYF. DNA of the CDR3: TGTGCCAGCAGCTTACACGCTAGCGGGAGTACGTACGAGCAGTACTTC.

This sequence joins TRBV5-4 and TRBJ1-6; weak D call: TRBD1 (5 bases). Trimming shortened V by 5 bases and J by 0 bases, and 12 bases separated the two germline ends. There are 16 residues in the CDR3. CDR1 and CDR2 (germline): SGHNT, YYREEE (reference sequence). CDR3 sequence: CASSSGPASYNSPLHF. The DNA for the CDR3 is TGTGCCAGCAGTTCGGGACCCGCCTCCTATAATTCACCCCTCCACTTT.

There are a few counts of this clonotype. DNA for the CDR3: TGTGCCAGCAGTCCCCGCCGGTTAGCCAAAAACATTCAGTACTTC. It is translated as CASSPRRLAKNIQYF. The chain is built from TRBV28 and TRBJ2-4; the D is unclear. CDR1 is MDHEN, CDR2 SYDVKM, per germline. CDR3 length: 15 amino acids. V gave up 5 bases and J gave up 0 bases, with 11 bases separating them.

The J gene is TRBJ2-7, the V gene TRBV20-1, with D possibly matching TRBD1 (5 bases). V lost 3 bases to trimming and J lost 3 bases, with 15 bases between them. Germline CDR1 and CDR2: DFQATT and SNEGSKA (reference sequence). The CDR3 runs 14 residues. The CDR3 DNA reads TGCAGTGCTAGGGGATCGACAGCTAGCTACGAGCAGTACTTC. Residues: CSARGSTASYEQYF.